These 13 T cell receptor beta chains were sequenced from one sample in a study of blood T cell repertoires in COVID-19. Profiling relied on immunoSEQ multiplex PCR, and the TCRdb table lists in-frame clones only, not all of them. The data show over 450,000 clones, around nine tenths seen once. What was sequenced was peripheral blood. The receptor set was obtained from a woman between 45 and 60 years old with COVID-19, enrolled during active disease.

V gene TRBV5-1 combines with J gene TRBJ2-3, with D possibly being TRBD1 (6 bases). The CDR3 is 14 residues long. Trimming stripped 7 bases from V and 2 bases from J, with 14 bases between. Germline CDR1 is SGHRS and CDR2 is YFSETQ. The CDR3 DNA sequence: TGCGCCAGCTCCCATGGACAGCCCACAGATACGCAGTATTTT. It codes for CASSHGQPTDTQYF.

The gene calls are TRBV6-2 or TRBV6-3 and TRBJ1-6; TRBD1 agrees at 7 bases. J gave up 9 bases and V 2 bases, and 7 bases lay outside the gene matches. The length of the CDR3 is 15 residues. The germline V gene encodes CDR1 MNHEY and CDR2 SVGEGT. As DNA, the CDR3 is TGTGCCAGCAGTTACCGACAGGGAGCCGTTTCACCCCTCCACTTT. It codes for CASSYRQGAVSPLHF.

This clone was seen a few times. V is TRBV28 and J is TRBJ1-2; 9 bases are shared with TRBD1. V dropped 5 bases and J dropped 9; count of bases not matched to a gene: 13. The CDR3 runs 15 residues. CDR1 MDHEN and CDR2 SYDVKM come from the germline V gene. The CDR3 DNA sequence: TGTGCCAGCAGTCCCCGAGGCCGGGACAGGGCGAGCTACACCTTC. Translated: CASSPRGRDRASYTF.

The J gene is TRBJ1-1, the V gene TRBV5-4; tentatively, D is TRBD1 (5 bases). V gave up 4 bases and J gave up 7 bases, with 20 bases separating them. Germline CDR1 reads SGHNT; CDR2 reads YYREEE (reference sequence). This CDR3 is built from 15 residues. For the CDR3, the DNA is TGTGCCAGCAGCCCGGGACGGGGGATCGAAGTTGAAGCTTTCTTT. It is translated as CASSPGRGIEVEAFF.

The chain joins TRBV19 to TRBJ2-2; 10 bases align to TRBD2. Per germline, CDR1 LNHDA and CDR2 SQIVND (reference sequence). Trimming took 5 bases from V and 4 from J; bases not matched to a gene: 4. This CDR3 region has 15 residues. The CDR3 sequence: CASSGGLAVTGELFF. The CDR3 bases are TGTGCCAGTAGTGGAGGACTAGCGGTCACCGGGGAGCTGTTTTTT. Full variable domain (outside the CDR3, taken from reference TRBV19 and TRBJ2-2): DGGITQSPKYLFRKEGQNVTLSCEQNLNHDAMYWYRQDPGQGLRLIYYSQIVNDFQKGDIAEGYSVSREKKESFPLTVTSAQKNPTAFYLCASSGGLAVTGELFFGEGSRLTVL.

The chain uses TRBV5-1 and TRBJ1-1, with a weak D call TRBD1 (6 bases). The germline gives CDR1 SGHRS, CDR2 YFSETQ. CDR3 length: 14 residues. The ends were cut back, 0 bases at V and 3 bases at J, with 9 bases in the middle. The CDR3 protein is CASSLGRGDTEAFF. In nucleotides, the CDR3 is TGCGCCAGCAGCTTGGGCAGGGGCGACACTGAAGCTTTCTTT. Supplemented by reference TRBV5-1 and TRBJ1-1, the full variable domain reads KAGVTQTPRYLIKTRGQQVTLSCSPISGHRSVSWYQQTPGQGLQFLFEYFSETQRNKGNFPGRFSGRQFSNSRSEMNVSTLELGDSALYLCASSLGRGDTEAFFGQGTRLTVV.

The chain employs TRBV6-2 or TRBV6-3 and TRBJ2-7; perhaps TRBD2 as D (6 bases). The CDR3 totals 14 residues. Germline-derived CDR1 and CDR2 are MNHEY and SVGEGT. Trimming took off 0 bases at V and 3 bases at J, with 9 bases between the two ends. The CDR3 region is CASSYSRLGYEQYF. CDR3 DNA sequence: TGTGCCAGCAGTTACTCGCGACTAGGCTACGAGCAGTACTTC.

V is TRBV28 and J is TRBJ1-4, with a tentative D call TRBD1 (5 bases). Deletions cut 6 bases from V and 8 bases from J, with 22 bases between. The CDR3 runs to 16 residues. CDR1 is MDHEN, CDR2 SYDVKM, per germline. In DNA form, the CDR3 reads TGTGCCAGCAGCTCAATTCCTTGGGGCGAAAGGGAAAAACTGTTTTTT. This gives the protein CASSSIPWGEREKLFF.

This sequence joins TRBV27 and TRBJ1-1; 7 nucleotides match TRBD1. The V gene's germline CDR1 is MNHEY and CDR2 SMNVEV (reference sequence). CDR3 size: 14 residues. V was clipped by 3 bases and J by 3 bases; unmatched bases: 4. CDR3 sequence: CASSLGQLYTEAFF. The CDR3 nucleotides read TGTGCCAGCAGTTTGGGACAGCTATACACTGAAGCTTTCTTT.

CDR3 protein: CASSDRTWTGTTGGYTF. In DNA, the CDR3 is TGTGCCAGCAGTGATCGGACCTGGACAGGGACTACAGGGGGCTACACCTTC. The chain combines TRBV25-1 with TRBJ1-2; 8 bases match TRBD1. The trim removed 3 bases at V and 8 bases at J, leaving 17 bases unmatched. The CDR3 contains 17 residues. Germline V lookup: CDR1 MGHDK, CDR2 SYGVNS.

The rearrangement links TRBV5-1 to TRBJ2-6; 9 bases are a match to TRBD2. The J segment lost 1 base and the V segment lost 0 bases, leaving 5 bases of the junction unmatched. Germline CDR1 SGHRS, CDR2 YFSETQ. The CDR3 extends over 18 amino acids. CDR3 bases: TGCGCCAGCAGCTTGGGTAGCGGGGGACCATCTGGGGCCAACGTCCTGACTTTC. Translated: CASSLGSGGPSGANVLTF.

The CDR3 DNA reads as TGCGCCAGCAGCTTAGATCAAGGGGAAACAGATACGCAGTATTTT. Encoded protein: CASSLDQGETDTQYF. The V call is TRBV5-1, the J call TRBJ2-3, with D perhaps TRBD1 (5 bases). V gave up 2 bases and J gave up 3 bases, with 13 bases separating them. CDR1 and CDR2 from the germline V gene are SGHRS and YFSETQ. The CDR3 is made up of 15 amino acids.

The CDR3 reads CASSRKQGASYGYTF. The CDR3 DNA is TGTGCCAGCAGCCGCAAACAGGGGGCTAGCTATGGCTACACCTTC. V is TRBV3-1 (or the pseudogene TRBV3-2) and J is TRBJ1-2, with 9 bases aligning to TRBD1. The CDR3 contains 15 residues. CDR1 LGHDT and CDR2 YNNKEL come from the germline V gene (reference sequence). Losses at the gene ends were 4 bases for V and 4 bases for J; bases not matched to a gene: 7.